This TCR beta chain came from a study of T cell clones after liver transplantation. Method: immunoSEQ multiplex PCR; TCRdb's copy keeps in-frame clones and lacks some. The sample lists around 19,000 clones; 80% to 90% were seen once. The germline V and J ends were trimmed by 2 bases and 4 bases, with 12 bases remaining between them. Germline V CDR1 and CDR2: GTSNPN, SVGIG (reference sequence). This CDR3 spans 14 amino acids. This sequence joins TRBV30 and TRBJ1-5, with D perhaps matching TRBD1 (5 bases). The sequencing here drew on CD8+ T cells from blood, taken before liver transplant. This TCR derives from a human donor who received a liver transplant. CDR3 sequence reads: CAWSIGSGNQPQHF. As DNA, the CDR3 is TGTGCCTGGAGTATAGGGTCAGGGAATCAGCCCCAGCATTTT. Supplemented by reference TRBV30 and TRBJ1-5, the full variable domain reads SQTIHQWPATLVQPVGSPLSLECTVEGTSNPNLYWYRQAAGRGLQLLFYSVGIGQISSEVPQNLSASRPQDRQFILSSKKLLLSDSGFYLCAWSIGSGNQPQHFGDGTRLSIL.